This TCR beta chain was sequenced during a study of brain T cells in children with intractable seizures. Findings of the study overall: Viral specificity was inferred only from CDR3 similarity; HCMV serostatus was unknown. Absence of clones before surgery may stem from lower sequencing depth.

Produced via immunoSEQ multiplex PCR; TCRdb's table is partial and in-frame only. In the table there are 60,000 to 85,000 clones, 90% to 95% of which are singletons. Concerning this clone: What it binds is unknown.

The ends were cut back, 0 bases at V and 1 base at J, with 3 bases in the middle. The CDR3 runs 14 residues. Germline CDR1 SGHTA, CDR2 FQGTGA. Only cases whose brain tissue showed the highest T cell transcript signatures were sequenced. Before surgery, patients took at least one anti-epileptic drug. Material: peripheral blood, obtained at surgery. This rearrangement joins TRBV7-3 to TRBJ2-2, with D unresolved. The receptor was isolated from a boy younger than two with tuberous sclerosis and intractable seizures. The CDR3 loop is CASSLTRNTGELFF. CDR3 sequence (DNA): TGTGCCAGCAGCTTAACGAGGAACACCGGGGAGCTGTTTTTT.